This TCR beta chain originates from a study of T-cell memory formation after mild COVID-19. The CDR3 covers 15 residues. V shed 6 bases and J shed 0 bases, with 9 bases lying between them. Germline V CDR1 and CDR2: MNHNY, SVGAGI (reference sequence). A 5'RACE reaction primed in the constant segment made cDNA libraries of TCR alpha and TCR beta, and these carried sample barcodes and UMIs. TCRdb redid the calling of the 5' RACE reads with MiXCR, one entry per CDR3 protein. The sample carries 250,000 to 400,000 distinct CDR3 sequences, roughly 13% recorded once. About this clonotype: Its antigen is undetermined.

General study results and limits: Shrinking CD4+ clones resided mostly in CM and EM, and CD8+ ones in EMRA. CD4+ bias marked clones expanding day 15 to 37, unlike balanced contracting clones.

The chain carries TRBV6-6 and TRBJ2-6; D gene ambiguous. The sequenced material came from PBMCs or a T cell subset sorted from them (not recorded which). This sequence originates from a man between 18 and 35 years old who had mild COVID-19 (a few samples of this study predate the infection). Cell type and time point are not known. As DNA, the CDR3 is TGTGCCAGCAGGAGACTGGTCTCTGGGGCCAACGTCCTGACTTTC. Amino acid sequence: CASRRLVSGANVLTF.